This section outlines one T cell receptor (beta chain) sequence together with its context. This specimen comes from a study of CD8+CD57+ T cells in acquired aplastic anemia. For sequencing, patients were chosen who had shown expansion of CD8+CD57+ cells by flow cytometry. The CDR3 length is 13 residues. V lost 4 bases, J lost 7 bases, and 10 bases lay in between. Genomic DNA acted as the template from which TCR beta VDJ combination and CDR3 sequence profiling were carried out. TCRdb independently ran MiXCR on the reads; one entry per CDR3 protein. Counted here are approximately 220,000 distinct CDR3 sequences, about half occurring once; the ten biggest clones make up 20%.

The origin of this receptor is a human donor with aplastic anemia. Material: sorted CD4+, CD8+, or CD8+CD57+ T cells (not recorded which) from PBMCs. The chain couples TRBV12-3 or TRBV12-4 to TRBJ1-4, with no clear D. The CDR3 loop reads CASSWEYFEKLFF. CDR3 DNA: TGTGCCAGCAGTTGGGAGTATTTTGAAAAACTGTTTTTT.